This T cell receptor beta chain was retrieved from a study of shared clonotypes between healthy human individuals (dated by TCRdb to 2020 to 2022). Describing the broader study: A couple of women and three men aged 18 to 49 years were included in the cohort. For each donor, three plates each were used for CD4 naive and CD4 memory, two plates were used for CD8 naive, and one plate was used for CD8 memory. To estimate repertoire size and how much clonotypes are shared between individuals, the study performed deep sequencing of blood TCR repertoires from a handful of healthy adults. To increase sequencing depth and limit assay-specific biases, different laboratories used diverse techniques to prepare libraries and sequence TCR repertoires. Between about 0.94 and 8.9 billion PBMCs per donor were obtained by leukapheresis. The investigation overall reported the following: Pairwise subsampling led to the expectation that sequencing depth would affect the degree of clonotype sharing among donors. Compared with non-shared clonotypes, clonotypes shared by all four sorted-subset donors had higher generation probabilities. Estimated clonotype richness was generally larger for naive than for memory subsets. Because the study included only a small number of donors, the genetic and exposure-history diversity represented was limited. Sampling was restricted to blood, and TCR repertoires in tissues likely differ from the TCR repertoires found in blood. Across a few donors, 4.5% to 6.5% of naive CD4, roughly 3.8% of naive CD8, about 2.3% of memory CD4, and under 0.45% of memory CD8 clonotypes were shared. Even with the large sequencing depth, rarefaction of the sorted-subset datasets indicated that sequencing was incomplete.

Turning to this clone: The antigen it recognizes is unknown. Base-call qualities are not available, and no considerably larger clone is one nucleotide away.

CD8 naive samples were obtained by positive selection for CCR7 among CD45RO-negative cells, yielding a CD45RA+CCR7+ population from which TemRA cells were excluded. Healthy HIV-negative adults with no recently reported acute infections or vaccinations were included as donors. Only Caucasian adults living in Nashville, Tennessee, USA were represented among the donors. Blood was obtained by leukapheresis, after which PBMCs were separated by Ficoll-Histopaque density gradient centrifugation and cryopreserved in liquid nitrogen vapor phase. Purity and quantity of every magnetically sorted T cell population were checked by analytical flow cytometry. Genomic DNA was isolated from each sorted fraction and quantified by UV absorbance on a Nanodrop 2000c. CDR1 and CDR2, per the germline V gene, are MDHEN and SYDVKM. The cysteine opens and the phenylalanine closes a CDR3 of 15 amino acids. The read is trimmed to its CDR3 DNA, 45 bases read in frame from base 1. Trimming removed 6 bases from V and 2 bases from J, leaving 16 bases between the germline ends.

Using the deep immunoSEQ assay, TCR CDR3 regions were amplified from genomic DNA by multiplex PCR. Genomic DNA extracted from each cell subset was distributed evenly over all wells of several immunoSEQ 96-well plates, and each plate served as one replicate. For sorted subsets, each replicate PCR was loaded with roughly 200 ng genomic DNA, equivalent to about 33,000 T cell genomes. Purified libraries were measured with a Qubit 3.0 fluorometer, size-checked on a Bioanalyzer 2100, and measured again with the KAPA Library Quantification kit. Every immunoSEQ 96-well plate was sequenced on a separate single-read 150-cycle Illumina NextSeq 550 flow cell. In the authors' own workflow: Because only junctional sequences without quality scores were contained in the immunoSEQ output, filtering matching that applied to full-length reads could not be performed. To assign V/J genes and CDR3, sequences were annotated using PyIR, a Python wrapper for IgBLAST v1.9, with IMGT germline references. Reads were filtered out if the reads had weak V/J assignments (E-value above 1e-6), no CDR3, stop codons, out-of-frame junctions, or ambiguous translated residues. V3J clonotypes were defined by identical inferred V gene, J gene, and CDR3 amino acid sequence. Percentage overlap between repertoires was computed as shared unique clonotypes divided by the size of the smaller repertoire. Three approaches were used to assess repertoire richness: RTK rarefaction, the Chao1 estimator, and Recon v2.1 estimates of unobserved clonotypes. Generation probabilities were computed with OLGA for all TCRbeta clonotypes obtained by the gDNA method from several donors. Here the immuneACCESS table is served through TCRdb, limited to in-frame sequences with V and J called. Missing clones are a known gap in these copies; in checked studies unresolved V genes cover under half, and the rest lacks a known reason. For V, J and clone size, that table is used; D and trimming come from the DNA. In all, the sample holds some 580,000 clones, and more than 95% of those were seen once. The ten largest clones represent 0.3% of the sample.

The sequenced sample consisted of naive CD8+ T cells sorted from blood. Read against the paper, the sample's cell subset or site label means: CD45RA+CCR7+. The TCR was taken from a man aged 30-40 years in good health. The chain was built from TRBV28 and TRBJ1-2, and perhaps TRBD1 as D gene, on 5 matching bases. The CDR3 reads as follows: CASSKRQFPNYGYTF. DNA sequence: TGTGCCAGCAGCAAACGACAGTTCCCGAACTATGGCTACACCTTC.